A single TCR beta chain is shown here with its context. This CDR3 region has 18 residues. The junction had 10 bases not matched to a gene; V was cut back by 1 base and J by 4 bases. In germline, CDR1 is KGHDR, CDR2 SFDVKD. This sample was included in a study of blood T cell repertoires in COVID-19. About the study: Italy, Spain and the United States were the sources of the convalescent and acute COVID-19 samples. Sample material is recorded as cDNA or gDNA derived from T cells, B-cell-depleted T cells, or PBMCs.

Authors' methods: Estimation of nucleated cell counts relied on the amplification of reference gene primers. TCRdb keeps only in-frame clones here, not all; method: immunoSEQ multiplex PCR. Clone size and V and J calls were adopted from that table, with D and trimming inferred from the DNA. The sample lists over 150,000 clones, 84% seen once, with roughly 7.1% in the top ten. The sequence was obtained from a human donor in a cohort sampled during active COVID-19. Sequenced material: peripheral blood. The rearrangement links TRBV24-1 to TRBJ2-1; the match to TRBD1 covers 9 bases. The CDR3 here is CATSDLGQGGTGYNEQFF. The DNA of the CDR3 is TGTGCCACCAGTGATTTAGGACAGGGCGGGACAGGGTACAATGAGCAGTTCTTC.